The source of this TCR beta chain is a study of blood T cell repertoires in COVID-19. This CDR3 has 15 residues. Trimming took off 6 bases at V and 0 bases at J, with 15 bases between the two ends. The V gene's germline CDR1 is MNHEY and CDR2 SVGAGI. Sequencing was performed with immunoSEQ multiplex PCR; in TCRdb, only in-frame clones are kept and a portion is missing. This sample carries 60,000 to 75,000 clones, approximately 88% of them seen once, and the ten largest clones take under 4.5%. Sequencing was carried out using peripheral blood. This rearrangement joins TRBV6-5 to TRBJ2-7, with D maybe TRBD1 (5 bases). This clonotype was obtained from a human donor in a cohort sampled during active COVID-19. The CDR3 DNA follows: TGTGCCAGCAGACACCGCCAGGGCCCCTCCTACGAGCAGTACTTC. Protein product: CASRHRQGPSYEQYF.